The TCR beta chain described here comes from a study of shared clonotypes between healthy human individuals. The CDR3 is 12 amino acids. Germline CDR1 and CDR2: MGHRA and YSYEKL. Between the trimmed V and J ends, which lost 4 bases and 5 bases, there was a span of 8 bases. Naive CD8 cells, CD45RO-negative and positively selected for CCR7, excluded terminally differentiated effector memory CD45RA+ cells. The protocol was immunoSEQ multiplex PCR, while the TCRdb copy is restricted to in-frame clones and leaves out a portion. In the table there are 2 million or so clones, around 96% of which are singletons.

The material sequenced was naive CD8+ T cells sorted from blood. This TCR was recovered from a man in his late teens or twenties in good health. This chain joins TRBV4-1 and TRBJ1-2; perhaps TRBD1 as D (6 bases). The CDR3 region is CASSLGQYGYTF. The DNA for the CDR3 is TGCGCCAGCAGCCTTGGACAGTATGGCTACACCTTC.